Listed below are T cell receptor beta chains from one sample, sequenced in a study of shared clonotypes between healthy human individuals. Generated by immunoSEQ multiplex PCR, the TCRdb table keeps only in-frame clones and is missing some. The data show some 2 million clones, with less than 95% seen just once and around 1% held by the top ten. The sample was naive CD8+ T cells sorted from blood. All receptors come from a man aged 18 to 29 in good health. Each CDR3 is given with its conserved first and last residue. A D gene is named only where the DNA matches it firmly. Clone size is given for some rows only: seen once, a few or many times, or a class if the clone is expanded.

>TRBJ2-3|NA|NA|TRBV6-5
CASSYSPDIPDTQYF
TGTGCCAGCAGTTATTCCCCGGATATACCAGATACGCAGTATTTT
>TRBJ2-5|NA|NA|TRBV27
CASSLAGDEQYF
TGTGCCAGCAGTTTAGCTGGAGATGAGCAGTACTTC
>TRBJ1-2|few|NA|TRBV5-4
CASSATDRQFLYGYTF
TGTGCCAGCAGCGCTACAGACAGACAGTTCCTCTATGGCTACACCTTC
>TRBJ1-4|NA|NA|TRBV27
CASSLGLSGEKLFF
TGTGCCAGCAGTTTAGGCCTGAGCGGGGAAAAACTGTTTTTT
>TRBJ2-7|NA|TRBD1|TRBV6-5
CASRDRAIYEQYF
TGTGCCAGCAGGGACAGGGCCATCTACGAGCAGTACTTC
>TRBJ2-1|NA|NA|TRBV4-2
CASSQDSTSLNHEQFF
TGTGCCAGCAGCCAAGATTCTACTAGCCTTAACCATGAGCAGTTCTTC
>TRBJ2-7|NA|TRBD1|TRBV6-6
CASSHKDRVGEQYF
TGTGCCAGCAGTCACAAGGACAGGGTTGGCGAGCAGTACTTC
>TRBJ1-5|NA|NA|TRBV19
CASSIVSGGGQPQHF
TGTGCCAGTAGTATAGTATCGGGGGGCGGGCAGCCCCAGCATTTT
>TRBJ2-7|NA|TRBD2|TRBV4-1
CASSHLGLAGGDSYEQYF
TGCGCCAGCAGCCACCTGGGACTAGCGGGGGGGGACTCCTACGAGCAGTACTTC
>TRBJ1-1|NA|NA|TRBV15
CATSRGGENTEAFF
TGTGCCACCAGCAGAGGGGGAGAGAACACTGAAGCTTTCTTT
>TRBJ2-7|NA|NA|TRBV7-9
CASSLGASPYEQYF
TGTGCCAGCAGCTTAGGCGCTAGTCCCTACGAGCAGTACTTC
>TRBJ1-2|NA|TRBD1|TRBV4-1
CASSPPREGAEGYTF
TGCGCCAGCAGCCCACCGAGGGAGGGGGCAGAAGGCTACACCTTC
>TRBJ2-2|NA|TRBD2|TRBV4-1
CASSPGGGVTGELFF
TGCGCCAGCAGCCCGGGGGGTGGTGTCACCGGGGAGCTGTTTTTT
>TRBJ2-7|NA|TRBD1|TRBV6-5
CASSYSDRELLEQYF
TGTGCCAGCAGTTACTCCGACAGGGAGCTATTGGAGCAGTACTTC
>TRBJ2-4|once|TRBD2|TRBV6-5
CASSSLAVSGNIQYF
TGTGCCAGCAGTTCTCTAGCGGTCTCGGGAAACATTCAGTACTTC
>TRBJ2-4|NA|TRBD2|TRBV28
CASSPRGVSKNIQYF
TGTGCCAGCAGCCCCCGGGGGGTTTCCAAAAACATTCAGTACTTC
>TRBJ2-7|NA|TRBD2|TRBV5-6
CASSLGSGMSYEQYF
TGTGCCAGCAGCTTGGGGAGCGGGATGTCCTACGAGCAGTACTTC
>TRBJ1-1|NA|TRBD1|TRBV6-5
CASSALDRLTEAFF
TGTGCCAGCAGTGCGTTGGACAGGTTAACTGAAGCTTTCTTT
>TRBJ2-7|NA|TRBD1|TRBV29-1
CSVGTGSSYEQYF
TGCAGCGTGGGGACAGGGTCCTCCTACGAGCAGTACTTC